The following is a T cell receptor (beta chain) sequence with its context. The entry originates in a study of blood T cells in healthy people across ages. A second PCR, run for about 6 to 11 cycles, used a sample-barcoded 5' primer plus a J-beta primer mix. MiXCR was run by TCRdb on the 5' RACE reads, yielding one entry per CDR3 protein. Among approximately 1,000,000 distinct CDR3 sequences listed, around two fifths were seen once. Trimming cost V 4 bases and J 0 bases, with 9 bases left between them. This CDR3 comprises 15 residues. Germline CDR1 reads ENHRY; CDR2 reads SYGVKD. This chain links TRBV10-3 with TRBJ2-2; unclear D gene. The sequence derives from a man aged 18 to 30 in good health. The sequencing input was blood. CDR3 DNA: TGTGCCATCAGTGTACGAAGGGCGAACACCGGGGAGCTGTTTTTT. Its protein is CAISVRRANTGELFF.